The present T cell receptor (beta chain) was sequenced within a study of blood T cell repertoires in COVID-19. The wider study: The analysed material was cDNA or gDNA that came from T cells, B-cell-depleted T cells, or PBMCs.

In the original processing: Estimates of nucleated cell counts were drawn from the amplification of reference gene primers. Here immunoSEQ multiplex PCR was the method, and the copy in TCRdb shows in-frame clones only, minus some. V, J and clone size derive from that table, while D and trimming were established from the DNA sequence. The top ten clones hold approximately 3% of a sample with approximately 350,000 clones, around 83% of them seen once. This clone was recorded once. Germline CDR1 is SGHDT and CDR2 is YYEEEE. CDR3 length: 14 residues. V shed 4 bases and J 1 base; nucleotides not matched to a gene: 4.

The source material was peripheral blood. The receptor comes from a young man with active or convalescent COVID-19. The J gene is TRBJ2-5, the V gene TRBV5-6; 7 nucleotides match TRBD1. DNA of the CDR3: TGTGCCAGCAGCACGGGACAGTTCCAAGAGACCCAGTACTTC. Translation gives CASSTGQFQETQYF.